This TCR beta chain was documented in a study of CD8+ T cells in alopecia areata. Study in general: Patients took tofacitinib for 6 to 18 months, followed by 6 drug-free months.

The germline CDR1 and CDR2 sequences are MNHEY and SMNVEV (reference sequence). J was trimmed by 5 bases and V by 4 bases; bases with no gene match: 11. CDR3 length equals 16 residues. Only a few counts were recorded for this clone. Its antigen is as yet unknown. Notes on the study in general: Normal scalp had lower clonality than lesional scalp, with alopecia totalis/universalis lesions showing this most strongly.

Reverse transcription of extracted RNA yielded cDNA, which provided the sequencing template. The table came from immunoSEQ multiplex PCR; TCRdb's copy has only in-frame clones and leaves some out. The table records about 180,000 clones, 63% of them present only once. The starting material was CD4+ T cells sorted from blood, obtained at week 0. The receptor comes from a human donor with alopecia areata. This chain links TRBV27 with TRBJ2-1, with 7 positions matching TRBD2. The CDR3 protein is CASSSRGGPLNNEQFF. CDR3 coding DNA: TGTGCCAGCAGTTCCCGCGGGGGTCCGCTAAACAATGAGCAGTTCTTC.